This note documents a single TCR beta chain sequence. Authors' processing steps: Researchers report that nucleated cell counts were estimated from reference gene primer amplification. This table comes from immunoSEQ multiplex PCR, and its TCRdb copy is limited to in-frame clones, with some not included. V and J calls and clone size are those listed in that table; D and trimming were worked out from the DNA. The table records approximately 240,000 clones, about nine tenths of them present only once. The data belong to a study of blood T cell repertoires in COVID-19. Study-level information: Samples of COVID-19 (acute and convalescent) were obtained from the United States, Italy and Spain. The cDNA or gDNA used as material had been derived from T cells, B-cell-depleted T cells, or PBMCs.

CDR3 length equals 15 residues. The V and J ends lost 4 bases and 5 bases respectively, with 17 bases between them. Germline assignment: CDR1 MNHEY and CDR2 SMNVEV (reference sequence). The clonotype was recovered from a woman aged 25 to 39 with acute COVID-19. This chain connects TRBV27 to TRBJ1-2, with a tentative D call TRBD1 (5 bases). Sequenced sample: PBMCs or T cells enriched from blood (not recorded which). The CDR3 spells CASSSQMGGRYGYTF. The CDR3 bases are TGTGCCAGCAGTTCCCAGATGGGGGGTCGTTATGGCTACACCTTC.